The rows below give T cell receptor beta chains drawn from one sample of a study of cytomegalovirus exposure and HLA in healthy donors. Measured with immunoSEQ multiplex PCR; TCRdb has only the in-frame clones, and not every one. The data hold over 130,000 clones, with about 75% observed a single time. Sequencing input: PBMCs. The origin of the receptors is a woman in her 30s in good health and CMV-seronegative. The CDR3 runs from the conserved cysteine through the conserved F or W. A D gene is named only where the DNA matches it firmly. Only some rows state a clone size, as once, few, many or a class for expanded clones.

D gene: .
clone size: few
CDR3 length: 17
J gene: TRBJ2-3
V gene: TRBV6-4
CDR3 DNA: TGTGCCAGCAGTGACTCTTCTGCGGGGGCATCCACAGATACGCAGTATTTT
CDR3 protein: CASSDSSAGASTDTQYF

D gene: .
clone size: .
CDR3 length: 16
J gene: TRBJ2-3
V gene: TRBV7-9
CDR3 DNA: TGTGCCAGCAGCTTAGAGAGGGGGACTAACACAGATACGCAGTATTTT
CDR3 protein: CASSLERGTNTDTQYF

D gene: TRBD2
clone size: few
CDR3 length: 15
J gene: TRBJ2-3
V gene: TRBV7-9
CDR3 DNA: TGTGCCAGCTGTCCCGGGACTAGCGGAGCCATTACGCAGTATTTT
CDR3 protein: CASCPGTSGAITQYF

D gene: .
clone size: .
CDR3 length: 15
J gene: TRBJ2-4
V gene: TRBV28
CDR3 DNA: TGTGCCAGCACTTTGGGGGGTCTTGCCAAAAACATTCAGTACTTC
CDR3 protein: CASTLGGLAKNIQYF

D gene: .
clone size: .
CDR3 length: 15
J gene: TRBJ2-2
V gene: TRBV27
CDR3 DNA: TGTGCCAGCAGAACAGGGATTCCGAACACCGGGGAGCTGTTTTTT
CDR3 protein: CASRTGIPNTGELFF

D gene: .
clone size: .
CDR3 length: 13
J gene: TRBJ2-2
V gene: TRBV2
CDR3 DNA: TGTGCCAGCAGTGTGAGGGACACCGGGGAGCTGTTTTTT
CDR3 protein: CASSVRDTGELFF

D gene: .
clone size: .
CDR3 length: 15
J gene: TRBJ2-5
V gene: TRBV5-6
CDR3 DNA: TGTGCCAGCAGCCCCAGGGTATCGCTGGGAGAGACCCAGTACTTC
CDR3 protein: CASSPRVSLGETQYF

D gene: .
clone size: few
CDR3 length: 15
J gene: TRBJ2-2
V gene: TRBV18
CDR3 DNA: TGTGCCAGCTCACCTGGTCCAGGGAACACCGGGGAGCTGTTTTTT
CDR3 protein: CASSPGPGNTGELFF

D gene: TRBD1
clone size: .
CDR3 length: 15
J gene: TRBJ1-4
V gene: TRBV27
CDR3 DNA: TGTGCCAGCAGCCGAGGGACAGCGGAGCCTGAAAAACTGTTTTTT
CDR3 protein: CASSRGTAEPEKLFF

D gene: .
clone size: .
CDR3 length: 13
J gene: TRBJ1-1
V gene: TRBV18
CDR3 DNA: TGTGCCAGCGCGGCTGAGGGGAACACTGAAGCTTTCTTT
CDR3 protein: CASAAEGNTEAFF

D gene: TRBD1
clone size: .
CDR3 length: 13
J gene: TRBJ1-1
V gene: TRBV28
CDR3 DNA: TGTGCCAGCATTCTGCAGAGGGGGCGGGAAGCTTTCTTT
CDR3 protein: CASILQRGREAFF

D gene: TRBD1
clone size: large
CDR3 length: 14
J gene: TRBJ1-2
V gene: TRBV4-1
CDR3 DNA: TGCGCCAGCAGCCGAGGACAGGGGGCCTATGGCTACACCTTC
CDR3 protein: CASSRGQGAYGYTF

D gene: .
clone size: few
CDR3 length: 13
J gene: TRBJ2-5
V gene: TRBV29-1
CDR3 DNA: TGCAGCGTTGCTAGGGGGTTACAAGAGACCCAGTACTTC
CDR3 protein: CSVARGLQETQYF

D gene: TRBD2
clone size: .
CDR3 length: 16
J gene: TRBJ2-3
V gene: TRBV7-9
CDR3 DNA: TGTGCCAGCAGCTTAACGGGAGCGGGATCCACAGATACGCAGTATTTT
CDR3 protein: CASSLTGAGSTDTQYF

D gene: .
clone size: .
CDR3 length: 14
J gene: TRBJ1-5
V gene: TRBV19
CDR3 DNA: TGTGCCAGTAGCCCCAGGGGAGTGGGTCAGCCCCAGCATTTT
CDR3 protein: CASSPRGVGQPQHF

D gene: TRBD2
clone size: few
CDR3 length: 14
J gene: TRBJ2-5
V gene: TRBV2
CDR3 DNA: TGTGCCAGCACCAGAACTAGCGGTCAAGAGACCCAGTACTTC
CDR3 protein: CASTRTSGQETQYF

D gene: .
clone size: once
CDR3 length: 15
J gene: TRBJ2-3
V gene: TRBV7-9
CDR3 DNA: TGTGCCAGCAGCCCTAGGACTCGTAACACAGATACGCAGTATTTT
CDR3 protein: CASSPRTRNTDTQYF

D gene: .
clone size: few
CDR3 length: 12
J gene: TRBJ1-6
V gene: TRBV6-5
CDR3 DNA: TGTGCCTCCCGACTAGGGAATTCACCCCTCCACTTT
CDR3 protein: CASRLGNSPLHF

D gene: TRBD2
clone size: once
CDR3 length: 16
J gene: TRBJ2-7
V gene: TRBV5-1
CDR3 DNA: TGCGCCAGCAGTTTTACTCCGGGTCTTACTAGCGCCGAGCAGTACTTC
CDR3 protein: CASSFTPGLTSAEQYF

D gene: .
clone size: few
CDR3 length: 16
J gene: TRBJ2-1
V gene: TRBV28
CDR3 DNA: TGTGCCAGCAGTATGCCGGGGAGATTCCTCTACAATGAGCAGTTCTTC
CDR3 protein: CASSMPGRFLYNEQFF